This TCR beta chain originates from a study of T cell responses to AZD1222 COVID-19 vaccine. This CDR3 contains 15 residues. V lost 5 bases and J lost 2; bases outside the gene matches: 6. Germline V CDR1 and CDR2: SNHLY, FYNNEI. The table lists this clone with a count of one. Its specificity is unknown. Study results and limitations: Nearly half of spike-specific TCRs reportedly go after variant regions that carry no mutations. Baseline testing showed seropositivity in only five or six AZD1222 recipients.

The assay was immunoSEQ multiplex PCR, and TCRdb's table has in-frame clones only and misses some. This sample has 140,000 to 150,000 clones, with 85% to 90% found just once. The chain employs TRBV2 and TRBJ2-1, with 7 bases fitting TRBD2. This receptor was obtained from an adult in good health. This specimen consisted of peripheral blood, obtained on day 0 of AZD1222 vaccination. CDR3 amino acids: CASSTSTSAYNEQFF. The CDR3 DNA is TGTGCCAGCAGTACCTCAACTAGCGCCTACAATGAGCAGTTCTTC.